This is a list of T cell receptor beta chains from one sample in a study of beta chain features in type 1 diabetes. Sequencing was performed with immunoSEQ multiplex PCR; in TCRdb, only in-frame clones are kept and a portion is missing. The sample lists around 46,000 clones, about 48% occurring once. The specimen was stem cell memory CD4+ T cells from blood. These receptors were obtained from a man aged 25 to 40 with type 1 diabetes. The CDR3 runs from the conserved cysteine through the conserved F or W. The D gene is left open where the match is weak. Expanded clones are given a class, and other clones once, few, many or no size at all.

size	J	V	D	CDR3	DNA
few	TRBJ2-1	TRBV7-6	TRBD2	CASSSGLAGAQEQFF	TGTGCCAGCAGCTCGGGACTAGCGGGAGCTCAGGAGCAGTTCTTC
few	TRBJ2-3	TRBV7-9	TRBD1	CASRTGATDTQYF	TGTGCCAGCAGGACAGGGGCCACAGATACGCAGTATTTT
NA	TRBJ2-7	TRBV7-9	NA	CASSPRASYEQYF	TGTGCCAGCAGCCCCAGGGCCTCCTACGAGCAGTACTTC
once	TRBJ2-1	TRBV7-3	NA	CASSLSGTLGGEQFF	TGTGCCAGCAGCCTCTCGGGAACCCTGGGGGGTGAGCAGTTCTTC
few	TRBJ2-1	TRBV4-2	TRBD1	CASSQALSGGRDEQFF	TGTGCCAGCAGCCAAGCACTTTCAGGGGGCCGGGATGAGCAGTTCTTC
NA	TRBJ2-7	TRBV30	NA	CAWSVGPYEQYF	TGTGCCTGGAGCGTGGGGCCCTACGAGCAGTACTTC
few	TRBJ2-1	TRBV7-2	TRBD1	CASSFRRGYSNEQFF	TGTGCCAGCAGTTTCCGCAGGGGGTACAGCAATGAGCAGTTCTTC
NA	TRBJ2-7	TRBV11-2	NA	CASSFIDSYEQYF	TGTGCCAGCAGCTTTATAGATAGCTACGAGCAGTACTTC
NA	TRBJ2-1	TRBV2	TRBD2	CASKRDYNEQFF	TGTGCCAGCAAGCGGGACTACAATGAGCAGTTCTTC
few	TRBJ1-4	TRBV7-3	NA	CASSLEQGTTNEKLFF	TGTGCCAGCAGCTTAGAGCAGGGAACAACTAATGAAAAACTGTTTTTT
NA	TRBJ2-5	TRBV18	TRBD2	CASSRQTSGTPQETQYF	TGTGCCAGCTCACGACAGACTAGCGGAACCCCGCAAGAGACCCAGTACTTC
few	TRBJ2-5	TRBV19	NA	CASSSGMQETQYF	TGTGCCAGTAGCTCCGGGATGCAAGAGACCCAGTACTTC
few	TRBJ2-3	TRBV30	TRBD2	CAWSVGLAGNTDTQYF	TGTGCCTGGAGTGTAGGACTAGCGGGTAACACAGATACGCAGTATTTT
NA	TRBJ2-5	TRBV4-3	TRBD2	CASSPLAGEIQETQYF	TGCGCCAGCAGCCCCCTAGCGGGAGAGATCCAAGAGACCCAGTACTTC
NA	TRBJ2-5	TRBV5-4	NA	CASSSGLSRKETQYF	TGTGCCAGCAGCTCAGGACTCTCCCGAAAAGAGACCCAGTACTTC
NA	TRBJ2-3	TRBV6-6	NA	CASSYPSRTDTQYF	TGTGCCAGCAGTTACCCTAGTAGAACAGATACGCAGTATTTT
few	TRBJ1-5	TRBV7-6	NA	CASSLSGNQPQHF	TGTGCCAGCAGCTTATCCGGCAATCAGCCCCAGCATTTT
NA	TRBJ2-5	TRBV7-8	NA	CASILGSGAVSQYF	TGTGCCAGCATCTTAGGTTCGGGAGCCGTCTCCCAGTACTTC
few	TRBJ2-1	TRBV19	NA	CASSIPGSHNEQFF	TGTGCCAGTAGTATACCTGGTAGCCACAATGAGCAGTTCTTC
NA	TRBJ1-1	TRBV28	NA	CASSFEGRAFF	TGTGCCAGCAGTTTCGAGGGTAGAGCTTTCTTT
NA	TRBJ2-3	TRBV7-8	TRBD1	CASSPRTGADTQYF	TGTGCCAGCAGCCCTCGGACAGGGGCAGATACGCAGTATTTT
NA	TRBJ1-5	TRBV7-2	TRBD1	CASSPGQGAKPQHF	TGTGCCAGCAGCCCGGGACAGGGGGCGAAGCCCCAGCATTTT
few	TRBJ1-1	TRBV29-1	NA	CSVGGYTEAFF	TGCAGCGTTGGAGGGTACACTGAAGCTTTCTTT
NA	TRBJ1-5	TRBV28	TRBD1	CASSLLGTGLSNQPQHF	TGTGCCAGCAGTTTACTAGGGACAGGGCTTTCCAATCAGCCCCAGCATTTT
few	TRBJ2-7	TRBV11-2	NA	CASSLVTGVEQYF	TGTGCCAGCAGCTTAGTTACGGGAGTCGAGCAGTACTTC
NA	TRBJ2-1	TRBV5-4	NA	CASSLGRGQKNEQFF	TGTGCCAGCAGCTTAGGGCGGGGACAGAAGAATGAGCAGTTCTTC
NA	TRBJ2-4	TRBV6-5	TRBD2	CASSYSAGRQNIQYF	TGTGCCAGCAGTTACTCAGCCGGGAGGCAAAACATTCAGTACTTC
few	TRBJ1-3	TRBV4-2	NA	CASSQDTGVGNTIYF	TGTGCCAGCAGCCAAGATACGGGGGTTGGAAACACCATATATTTT
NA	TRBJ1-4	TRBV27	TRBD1	CASSPRTGFGEKLFF	TGTGCCAGCAGTCCTAGGACAGGGTTTGGTGAAAAACTGTTTTTT
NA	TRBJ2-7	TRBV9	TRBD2	CASSEYPGTSYEQYF	TGTGCCAGCAGCGAATACCCCGGGACTAGTTACGAGCAGTACTTC
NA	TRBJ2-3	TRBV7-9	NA	CASSLQGFSTDTQYF	TGTGCCAGCAGCTTGCAGGGCTTTAGTACAGATACGCAGTATTTT
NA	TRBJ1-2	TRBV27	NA	CASSLLPTEVYGYTF	TGTGCCAGCAGTTTATTGCCGACAGAGGTCTATGGCTACACCTTC